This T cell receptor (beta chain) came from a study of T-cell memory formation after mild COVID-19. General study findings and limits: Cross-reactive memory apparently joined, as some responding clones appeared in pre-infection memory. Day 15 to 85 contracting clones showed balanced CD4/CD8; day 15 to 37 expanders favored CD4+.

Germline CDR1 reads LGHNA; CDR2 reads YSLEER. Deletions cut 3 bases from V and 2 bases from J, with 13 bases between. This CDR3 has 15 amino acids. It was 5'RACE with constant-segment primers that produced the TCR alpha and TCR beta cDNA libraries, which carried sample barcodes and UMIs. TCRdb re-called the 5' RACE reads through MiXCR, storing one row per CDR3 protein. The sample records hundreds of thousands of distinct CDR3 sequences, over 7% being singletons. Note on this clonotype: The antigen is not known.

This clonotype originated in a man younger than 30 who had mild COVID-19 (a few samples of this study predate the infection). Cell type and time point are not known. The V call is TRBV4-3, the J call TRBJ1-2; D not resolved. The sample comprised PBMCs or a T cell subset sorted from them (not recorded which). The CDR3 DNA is TGCGCCAGCAGCCAGGGGAGGGTGACCAACTATGGCTACACCTTC. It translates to CASSQGRVTNYGYTF.